These 6 T cell receptor beta chains originate from one sample sequenced in a study of STAT5B mutations in CD4+ large granular lymphocyte leukemia. Repertoires were generated with immunoSEQ multiplex PCR, while TCRdb's copy carries only in-frame clones and drops some. In the table there are around 30,000 clones, about 70% of which are singletons. Sequenced sample: CD4+ T cells from blood buffy coats. The receptors shown here come from a human donor in good health.

The V and J genes are TRBV6-4 and TRBJ1-2; 9 nucleotides align to TRBD1. Trimming removed 6 bases from V and 10 bases from J; junction bases left unmatched: 9. Germline CDR1 MRHNA, CDR2 SNTAGT. The CDR3 consists of 13 residues. The CDR3 coding sequence is TGTGCCAGCAGCGTCCACAGGGGGCTGGACTACACCTTC. Translated: CASSVHRGLDYTF.

The chain links TRBV27 to TRBJ1-1; D is unresolved. With 5 bases removed from V and 2 bases from J, the gap between germline ends came to 12 bases. CDR1 and CDR2 (germline): MNHEY, SMNVEV (reference sequence). The CDR3 has 14 residues. As DNA, the CDR3 is TGTGCCAGCAGTGCCACTAGGGAAAACACTGAAGCTTTCTTT. Its protein is CASSATRENTEAFF.

The rearrangement joins TRBV19 to TRBJ1-5; 8 nucleotides line up with TRBD1. Germline V CDR1 and CDR2: LNHDA, SQIVND (reference sequence). V lost 4 bases to trimming and J lost 6 bases; unmatched junction nucleotides: 5. This CDR3 is 14 amino acids long. In DNA form, the CDR3 reads TGTGCCAGTAGTACACAACAGGGGGGTCAGCCCCAGCATTTT. It codes for CASSTQQGGQPQHF.

V usage is TRBV27 and J usage is TRBJ2-1, with D unresolved. Trimming shortened V by 6 bases and J by 7 bases, and 16 bases separated the two germline ends. Per germline, CDR1 MNHEY and CDR2 SMNVEV (reference sequence). The CDR3 consists of 14 residues. CDR3 bases: TGTGCCAGCAGGCCGGGTCTCATTGTTAATGAGCAGTTCTTC. Amino acid sequence: CASRPGLIVNEQFF.

V is TRBV18 and J is TRBJ1-1; tentative D call: TRBD1 (5 bases). CDR1 KGHSH and CDR2 LQKENI come from the germline V gene. The CDR3 is 15 amino acids. V dropped 1 base and J dropped 5 bases, with 14 bases sitting between them. Written as DNA, the CDR3 is TGTGCCAGCTCACCACAGTCGAAGGGGTGGACTGAAGCTTTCTTT. Protein product: CASSPQSKGWTEAFF.

The table lists this clone with a few counts. This chain uses TRBV30 with TRBJ1-4, with D unresolved. Germline V gene data show CDR1 as GTSNPN and CDR2 as SVGIG (reference sequence). V shed 0 bases and J shed 8 bases, with 10 bases lying between them. This CDR3 is 13 amino acids long. The chain's CDR3 is CAWSVPLGEKLFF. CDR3 bases: TGTGCCTGGAGTGTACCCCTTGGGGAAAAACTGTTTTTT.